This TCR beta chain was found in a study of CD8 T cells in ankylosing spondylitis. Germline CDR1 and CDR2: ENHRY and SYGVKD. With 10 bases removed from V and 0 bases from J, the gap between germline ends came to 16 bases. CDR3 size: 15 residues. MiXCR was run by TCRdb on the 5' RACE reads, yielding one entry per CDR3 protein. Here the sample spans approximately 220,000 distinct CDR3 sequences, 25% to 30% being singletons. The receptor's source is a male donor with ankylosing spondylitis or in good health (not recorded which). The sequencing input was blood, either unsorted or a sorted T cell fraction (not recorded which). This chain joins TRBV10-3 and TRBJ2-1, with D perhaps being TRBD1 or TRBD2 (5 bases each). CDR3 residues: CATGASQSSYNEQFF. As DNA, the CDR3 is TGTGCCACCGGGGCTAGCCAAAGCTCCTACAATGAGCAGTTCTTC.